These T cell receptor beta chains were read from a single sample in a study of CD8 T cells in ankylosing spondylitis. Each CDR3 protein is one row after TCRdb ran MiXCR on the 5' RACE reads. This sample carries about 130,000 distinct CDR3 sequences, roughly 13% of them seen once, and the ten largest clones take 2.5% to 3%. The material sequenced was blood, either unsorted or a sorted T cell fraction (not recorded which). All receptors derive from a female donor with ankylosing spondylitis or in good health (not recorded which). The CDR3 runs from the conserved cysteine through the conserved F or W. The D gene is left open where the match is weak. A clone size is listed for some rows: how often the clone was seen (once, few, many), or a class if it is expanded.

d_call: -
j_call: TRBJ2-2
clone_size: -
v_call: TRBV28
cdr3_aa: CASSSTWGQTTGELFF
cdr3_nt: TGTGCCAGCAGTTCCACTTGGGGCCAGACTACCGGGGAGCTGTTTTTT

d_call: TRBD1
j_call: TRBJ2-3
clone_size: many
v_call: TRBV24-1
cdr3_aa: CATSDPGTGESDTQYF
cdr3_nt: TGTGCCACCAGTGATCCCGGGACAGGGGAGTCAGATACGCAGTATTTT

d_call: -
j_call: TRBJ1-1
clone_size: -
v_call: TRBV10-3
cdr3_aa: CATGGGPGANTEAFF
cdr3_nt: TGTGCCACGGGGGGCGGGCCTGGGGCGAACACTGAAGCTTTCTTT

d_call: -
j_call: TRBJ2-1
clone_size: few
v_call: TRBV18
cdr3_aa: CASSPRREDNEQFF
cdr3_nt: TGTGCCAGCTCACCCCGGCGGGAAGACAATGAGCAGTTCTTC

d_call: -
j_call: TRBJ2-3
clone_size: -
v_call: TRBV7-3
cdr3_aa: CASSARGLSLGTDTQYF
cdr3_nt: TGTGCCAGCAGCGCAAGGGGACTTTCACTGGGCACAGATACGCAGTATTTT

d_call: -
j_call: TRBJ1-5
clone_size: many
v_call: TRBV12-3/TRBV12-4
cdr3_aa: CASSPLEGQPQHF
cdr3_nt: TGTGCCAGCAGCCCACTGGAGGGTCAGCCCCAGCATTTT

d_call: -
j_call: TRBJ1-1
clone_size: many
v_call: TRBV5-1
cdr3_aa: CASSTGQSEAFF
cdr3_nt: TGCGCCAGCAGCACTGGACAGAGTGAAGCTTTCTTT

d_call: -
j_call: TRBJ2-5
clone_size: -
v_call: TRBV20-1
cdr3_aa: CSAIDQETQYF
cdr3_nt: TGCAGTGCGATAGACCAAGAGACCCAGTACTTC

d_call: -
j_call: TRBJ2-7
clone_size: few
v_call: TRBV24-1
cdr3_aa: CATSAEEGQYF
cdr3_nt: TGTGCCACCAGTGCGGAAGAAGGGCAGTACTTC

d_call: -
j_call: TRBJ1-1
clone_size: -
v_call: TRBV5-1
cdr3_aa: CASSLEWGGNTEAFF
cdr3_nt: TGCGCCAGCAGCTTGGAATGGGGGGGGAACACTGAAGCTTTCTTT

d_call: -
j_call: TRBJ1-2
clone_size: -
v_call: TRBV29-1
cdr3_aa: CSVERTGLGYTF
cdr3_nt: TGCAGCGTTGAGCGTACAGGGCTTGGCTACACCTTC

d_call: TRBD1
j_call: TRBJ2-7
clone_size: -
v_call: TRBV28
cdr3_aa: CASSFAGTGDEQYF
cdr3_nt: TGTGCCAGCAGTTTCGCCGGGACAGGGGACGAGCAGTACTTC

d_call: -
j_call: TRBJ2-7
clone_size: few
v_call: TRBV18
cdr3_aa: CASSIGPVPIYEQYF
cdr3_nt: TGTGCCAGCTCAATTGGACCGGTACCTATTTACGAGCAGTACTTC

d_call: -
j_call: TRBJ1-5
clone_size: many
v_call: TRBV7-6
cdr3_aa: CASSPLGGPYSNQPQHF
cdr3_nt: TGTGCCAGCAGCCCCCTGGGCGGCCCATATAGCAATCAGCCCCAGCATTTT

d_call: TRBD1
j_call: TRBJ1-5
clone_size: many
v_call: TRBV6-1
cdr3_aa: CASRSGQGNHQPQHF
cdr3_nt: TGTGCCAGCAGATCTGGACAGGGGAACCATCAGCCCCAGCATTTT

d_call: TRBD2
j_call: TRBJ2-7
clone_size: -
v_call: TRBV12-3/TRBV12-4
cdr3_aa: CASSLEGLTYEQYF
cdr3_nt: TGTGCCAGCAGTTTAGAGGGACTAACCTACGAGCAGTACTTC

d_call: -
j_call: TRBJ1-1
clone_size: many
v_call: TRBV29-1
cdr3_aa: CSAQSPRPQGTEAFF
cdr3_nt: TGCAGCGCACAGAGCCCCCGACCACAGGGCACTGAAGCTTTCTTT

d_call: -
j_call: TRBJ1-1
clone_size: few
v_call: TRBV5-1
cdr3_aa: CASSFLGGNTEAFF
cdr3_nt: TGCGCCAGCAGCTTCTTAGGGGGGAACACTGAAGCTTTCTTT

d_call: -
j_call: TRBJ1-1
clone_size: few
v_call: TRBV19
cdr3_aa: CASSIEREMNTEAFF
cdr3_nt: TGTGCCAGTAGTATAGAGCGGGAAATGAACACTGAAGCTTTCTTT

d_call: -
j_call: TRBJ2-7
clone_size: many
v_call: TRBV11-2
cdr3_aa: CASSLEAVSSYEQYF
cdr3_nt: TGTGCCAGCAGCTTAGAGGCAGTAAGCTCCTACGAGCAGTACTTC

d_call: -
j_call: TRBJ2-2
clone_size: -
v_call: TRBV27
cdr3_aa: CACGELFF
cdr3_nt: TGTGCCTGCGGGGAGCTGTTTTTT

d_call: TRBD1
j_call: TRBJ1-1
clone_size: -
v_call: TRBV6-5
cdr3_aa: CASSYGTGNTEAFF
cdr3_nt: TGTGCCAGCAGTTACGGGACAGGGAACACTGAAGCTTTCTTT